A selection of T cell receptor beta chains follows, all from one sample in a study of metastatic and nonmetastatic thyroid tumors. With MiXCR, TCRdb called clones anew from the PCR reads. Here the sample spans about 93,000 clones, 12% being singletons. What was sequenced was blood. These receptors came from a female donor with papillary thyroid cancer or a benign thyroid nodule (not recorded which). Some clones in this sample may be carry-over from other donors' samples. The CDR3 runs from the conserved cysteine through the conserved F or W. The order of the fields is D gene, J gene, V gene, clone size, CDR3 protein, CDR3 DNA. D genes are given only for firm matches. Size is omitted from some rows. Given values are once, few, many or a class for expanded clones.

>NA|TRBJ2-5|TRBV9|many
CASSVEAGQETQYF
TGTGCCAGCAGCGTAGAGGCTGGCCAAGAGACCCAGTACTTC
>NA|TRBJ1-3|TRBV4-1|many
CASSQVRGPSSGNTIYF
TGCGCCAGCAGCCAAGTCAGAGGGCCCAGCTCTGGAAACACCATATATTTT
>TRBD2|TRBJ2-5|TRBV4-1|many
CASSQDFGLAGEGQETQYF
TGCGCCAGCAGCCAAGATTTCGGACTAGCGGGAGAGGGGCAAGAGACCCAGTACTTC
>NA|TRBJ1-2|TRBV4-3|many
CASSLYSGNYGYTF
TGCGCCAGCAGCCTCTATTCAGGGAACTATGGCTACACCTTC
>NA|TRBJ2-7|TRBV20-1|many
CSAGLGGLGYEQYF
TGCAGTGCTGGATTGGGAGGCTTGGGCTACGAGCAGTACTTC
>NA|TRBJ2-7|TRBV24-1|few
CATSDETGTWTYEQYF
TGTGCCACCAGTGATGAAACCGGAACATGGACCTACGAGCAGTACTTC
>TRBD2|TRBJ2-1|TRBV4-2|NA
CASSQGECSGSWYNEQFF
TGTGCCAGCAGCCAAGGGGAGTGTAGCGGGAGTTGGTACAATGAGCAGTTCTTC
>NA|TRBJ2-5|TRBV20-1|many
CSAINAELAEETQYF
TGCAGTGCTATAAACGCAGAACTCGCGGAAGAGACCCAGTACTTC
>NA|TRBJ2-7|TRBV5-4|NA
CASSPLGCYEQYF
TGTGCCAGCAGCCCCCTGGGTTGCTACGAGCAGTACTTC
>TRBD1|TRBJ2-1|TRBV10-3|many
CAISQDTGGDEQFF
TGTGCCATCAGCCAAGATACAGGGGGCGATGAGCAGTTCTTC
>NA|TRBJ1-1|TRBV6-1|many
CASSGTELTNTEAFF
TGTGCCAGCAGTGGGACAGAATTAACGAACACTGAAGCTTTCTTT
>NA|TRBJ1-4|TRBV2|many
CASRAPDEQGREKLFF
TGTGCCAGCCGGGCCCCGGACGAACAGGGCAGGGAAAAACTGTTTTTT
>NA|TRBJ2-7|TRBV28|many
CASSSSGLGEQYF
NA
>NA|TRBJ2-5|TRBV5-1|NA
CASSLGACQETQYF
TGCGCCAGCAGCTTGGGGGCGTGTCAGGAGACCCAGTACTTC
>NA|TRBJ1-5|TRBV3-1|many
CASSQDGGSGNQPQHF
TGTGCCAGCAGCCAAGATGGGGGATCAGGCAATCAGCCCCAGCATTTT
>TRBD1|TRBJ2-2|TRBV7-9|many
CASSQGRGPGGELFF
TGTGCCAGCAGCCAAGGAAGGGGGCCGGGCGGGGAGCTGTTTTTT
>NA|TRBJ1-3|TRBV5-1|many
CASSLEQLVSGNTIYF
TGCGCCAGCAGCTTGGAACAGCTCGTCTCTGGAAACACCATATATTTT
>TRBD1|TRBJ1-6|TRBV20-1|many
CSAGQSNSPLHF
TGCAGTGCGGGACAGAGTAATTCACCCCTCCACTTT
>NA|TRBJ1-5|TRBV6-1|many
CASSERAGPSNQPQHF
TGTGCCAGCAGTGAAAGGGCAGGGCCGAGCAATCAGCCCCAGCATTTT
>TRBD1|TRBJ1-5|TRBV20-1|many
CSAGRDRGWQPQHF
TGCAGTGCTGGCCGGGACAGGGGATGGCAGCCCCAGCATTTT
>NA|TRBJ2-1|TRBV7-2|many
CASSPGGYNEQFF
TGTGCCAGCAGTCCCGGTGGCTACAATGAGCAGTTCTTC
>NA|TRBJ2-7|TRBV4-2|many
CASSRPFPRGAYEQYF
TGTGCCAGCAGCCGACCCTTTCCGAGAGGGGCCTACGAGCAGTACTTC
>TRBD2|TRBJ2-1|TRBV28|many
CASSLPGTSEQFF
TGTGCCAGCAGTTTACCCGGGACTAGCGAGCAGTTCTTC
>NA|TRBJ2-2|TRBV15|many
CATSRPLGQTINTGELFF
TGTGCCACCAGCAGACCCCTTGGACAGACGATAAACACCGGGGAGCTGTTTTTT
>TRBD1|TRBJ1-5|TRBV20-1|NA
CSATQGGNQPQHF
TGCAGTGCTACACAGGGGGGCAATCAGCCCCAGCATTTT
>TRBD2|TRBJ2-1|TRBV20-1|many
CSATQAGAEQFF
TGCAGTGCTACCCAAGCGGGAGCAGAGCAGTTCTTC
>TRBD1|TRBJ2-7|TRBV4-3|many
CASSQGTGYEQYF
TGCGCCAGCAGCCAAGGGACAGGGTACGAGCAGTACTTC
>TRBD1|TRBJ2-3|TRBV6-1|many
CASTPGQGLGDTQYF
TGTGCCAGCACGCCGGGACAGGGGTTGGGAGATACGCAGTATTTT
>NA|TRBJ1-6|TRBV19|NA
CASSIFHLRTYNSPLHF
TGTGCCAGTAGTATATTCCACCTACGGACCTATAATTCACCCCTCCACTTT
>TRBD2|TRBJ2-1|TRBV5-4|NA
CASSLDLASGRPGNEQFF
TGTGCCAGCAGCTTGGACTTGGCTAGCGGGAGGCCGGGGAATGAGCAGTTCTTC
>NA|TRBJ2-2|TRBV5-4|NA
CASSSGSGTVELFF
TGTGCCAGCAGCTCCGGGAGTGGGACCGTGGAGCTGTTTTTT
>TRBD1|TRBJ2-3|TRBV19|few
CASRYRGPTDTQYF
TGTGCCAGTAGATACAGGGGACCCACGGATACGCAGTATTTT
>TRBD2|TRBJ2-7|TRBV29-1|many
CSVVRAGGNYEQYF
TGCAGCGTTGTCAGAGCGGGAGGAAACTACGAGCAGTACTTC
>NA|TRBJ1-2|TRBV6-2/TRBV6-3|many
CASSYGGENYGYTF
TGTGCCAGCAGTTACGGAGGGGAGAACTATGGCTACACCTTC